A selection of T cell receptor beta chains follows, all from one sample in a study of cytomegalovirus exposure and HLA in healthy donors. Clones were sequenced by immunoSEQ multiplex PCR, and TCRdb holds only the in-frame ones, with some missing. The table includes about 73,000 clones, approximately 95% detected once. The sequencing input was PBMCs. The receptors stem from a man between 18 and 35 years old in good health and CMV-seronegative. Each CDR3 is given without its conserved first and last residue. Each record gives: J gene, V gene, CDR3 protein.

>TRBJ1-2|TRBV19
ASSISQDLGGYT
>TRBJ2-7|TRBV28
ASESWPGAGEQY
>TRBJ2-7|TRBV9
ASSVGGGPGYEQY
>TRBJ2-7|TRBV5-6
ASSLAGQGTAYEQY
>TRBJ1-3|TRBV11-2
ASSSDRYSGNTIY
>TRBJ2-7|TRBV27
ASSGVGTGLPYEQY
>TRBJ1-2|TRBV6-5
ASSTGGTGVKYT
>TRBJ2-5|TRBV11-2
ASSSSTETQY
>TRBJ1-1|TRBV30
AWVARGRNTEAF
>TRBJ2-1|TRBV7-9
ASSARQGSSYNEQF
>TRBJ1-1|TRBV29-1
SVVGGQGALFPLGDTEAF